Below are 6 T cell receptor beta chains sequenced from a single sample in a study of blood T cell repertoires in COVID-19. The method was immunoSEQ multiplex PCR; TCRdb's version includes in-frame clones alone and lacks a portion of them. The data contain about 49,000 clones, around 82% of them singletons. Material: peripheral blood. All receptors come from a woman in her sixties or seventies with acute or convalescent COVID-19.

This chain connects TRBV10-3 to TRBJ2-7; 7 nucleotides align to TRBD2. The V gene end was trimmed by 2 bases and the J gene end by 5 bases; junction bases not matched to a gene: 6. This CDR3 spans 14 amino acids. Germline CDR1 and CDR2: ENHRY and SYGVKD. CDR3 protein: CAISEGTTGHEQYF. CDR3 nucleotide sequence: TGTGCCATCAGTGAGGGGACTACGGGGCACGAGCAGTACTTC.

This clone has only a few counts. CDR3 in DNA: TGTGCCACCTTGGACAGGGGGGTTGCAATTGGTGAAAAACTGTTTTTT. Its translation: CATLDRGVAIGEKLFF. This sequence joins TRBV27 and TRBJ1-4; 10 bases line up with TRBD1. This CDR3 has 16 amino acids. Trimming removed 10 bases from V and 7 bases from J; junction bases left unmatched: 15. Germline V gives CDR1 MNHEY, CDR2 SMNVEV (reference sequence).

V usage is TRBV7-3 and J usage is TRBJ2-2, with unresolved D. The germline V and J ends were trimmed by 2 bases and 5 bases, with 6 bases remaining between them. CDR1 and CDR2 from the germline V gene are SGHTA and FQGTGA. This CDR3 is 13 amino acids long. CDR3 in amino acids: CASSLEKTGELFF. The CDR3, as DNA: TGTGCCAGCAGCTTAGAGAAGACCGGGGAGCTGTTTTTT. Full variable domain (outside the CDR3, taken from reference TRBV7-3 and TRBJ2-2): GAGVSQTPSNKVTEKGKYVELRCDPISGHTALYWYRQSLGQGPEFLIYFQGTGAADDSGLPNDRFFAVRPEGSVSTLKIQRTERGDSAVYLCASSLEKTGELFFGEGSRLTVL.

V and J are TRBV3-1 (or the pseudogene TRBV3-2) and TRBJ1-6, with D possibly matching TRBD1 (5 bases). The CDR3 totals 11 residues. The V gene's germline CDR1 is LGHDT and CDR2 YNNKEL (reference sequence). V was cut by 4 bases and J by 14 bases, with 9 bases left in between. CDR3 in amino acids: CASSLGTALHF. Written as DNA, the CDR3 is TGTGCCAGCAGCCTGGGGACTGCCCTCCACTTT.

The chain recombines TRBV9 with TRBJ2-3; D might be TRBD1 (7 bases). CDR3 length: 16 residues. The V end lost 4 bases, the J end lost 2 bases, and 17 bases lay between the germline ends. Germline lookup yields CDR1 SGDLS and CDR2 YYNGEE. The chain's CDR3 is CASSPWRGHTTDTQYF. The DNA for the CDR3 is TGTGCCAGCAGCCCGTGGAGGGGGCACACCACAGATACGCAGTATTTT.

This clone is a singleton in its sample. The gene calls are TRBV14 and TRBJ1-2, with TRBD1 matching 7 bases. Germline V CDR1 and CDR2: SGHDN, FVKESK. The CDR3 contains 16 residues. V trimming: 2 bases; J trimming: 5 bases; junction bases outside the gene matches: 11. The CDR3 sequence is CASSQWTGSGAYGYTF. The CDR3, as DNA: TGTGCCAGCAGCCAATGGACAGGATCTGGGGCATATGGCTACACCTTC.